The rows below give T cell receptor beta chains drawn from one sample of a study of follicular helper T cells after annual influenza vaccination. The repertoire was sequenced with immunoSEQ multiplex PCR; TCRdb's copy has only in-frame clones and lacks some. The profile shows some 10,000 clones, about 82% of them singletons. The sample here was CXCR5- memory CD4+ T cells sorted from blood, taken 6 weeks after influenza vaccination. All receptors come from an adult who received the influenza vaccine. CDR3s include the opening cysteine and the closing phenylalanine or tryptophan. Fields, in order: clone size, D gene, J gene, V gene, CDR3 protein, CDR3 DNA. D genes are given only for firm matches. Clone size, where shown, is once, few, many, or a class for clones that have expanded.

NA | TRBD1 | TRBJ1-2 | TRBV10-2 | CASRRTGGNYGYTF | TGCGCCAGCAGACGGACAGGGGGAAACTATGGCTACACCTTC
few | NA | TRBJ2-7 | TRBV7-2 | CASSSRNRASPTYEQYF | TGTGCCAGCAGCAGCAGAAACCGGGCCTCGCCCACCTACGAGCAGTACTTC
few | NA | TRBJ2-7 | TRBV6-6 | CASSRDSPYEQYF | TGTGCCAGCAGCCGGGACTCCCCCTACGAGCAGTACTTC
once | NA | TRBJ1-2 | TRBV29-1 | CSVEDSGFLPSDYGYTF | TGCAGCGTTGAAGATTCAGGGTTCCTACCCTCAGATTATGGCTACACCTTC
NA | TRBD2 | TRBJ2-3 | TRBV12-5 | CASGWGAGDTDTQYF | TGTGCTAGTGGTTGGGGAGCGGGGGACACAGATACGCAGTATTTT
NA | NA | TRBJ1-4 | TRBV7-9 | CASSPSYANEKLFF | TGTGCCAGCAGCCCGAGTTATGCTAATGAAAAACTGTTTTTT
NA | TRBD1 | TRBJ2-7 | TRBV29-1 | CSARDRAEQYF | TGCAGCGCGAGGGACAGGGCCGAGCAGTACTTC
NA | TRBD2 | TRBJ2-3 | TRBV4-3 | CASSLTPGLAATDTQYF | TGCGCCAGCAGCCTAACACCGGGACTAGCGGCAACAGATACGCAGTATTTT
NA | TRBD1 | TRBJ1-1 | TRBV4-1 | CASSQGRDSREEAFF | TGCGCCAGCAGCCAAGGTAGGGACAGCAGGGAAGAAGCTTTCTTT
NA | TRBD1 | TRBJ1-3 | TRBV7-6 | CASSRTGGEGNTIYF | TGTGCCAGCAGCCGGACAGGGGGCGAGGGAAACACCATATATTTT
once | NA | TRBJ2-2 | TRBV19 | CASSTPGTGELFF | TGTGCCAGTAGTACCCCAGGCACCGGGGAGCTGTTTTTT
NA | TRBD1 | TRBJ1-2 | TRBV29-1 | CSVGTGGSRGYTF | TGCAGCGTTGGGACAGGGGGCAGCCGTGGCTACACCTTC